What follows describes a single T cell receptor beta chain. Its antigen is as yet unknown. This sample is part of a study of cytomegalovirus exposure and HLA in healthy donors. Study-wide background: The Caucasian-associated ancestry cluster contained 75% to 85% of the approximately 420 genotyped donors.

This CDR3 has 13 residues. Germline-derived CDR1 and CDR2 are ENHRY and SYGVKD. V was clipped by 6 bases and J by 4 bases, with 12 bases between them. The PCR used 60 Vbeta and 13 Jbeta primers. Method: immunoSEQ multiplex PCR; TCRdb's copy keeps in-frame clones and lacks some. Seen here are about 210,000 clones, under 85% observed once, and the top ten hold 10%. Study-wide results and caveats: In an earlier analysis, productive rearrangement rates for most beta V segments clustered near 87% or 30%. Looking again later, the authors saw that most CMV-associated TCR beta chains seemed HLA-restricted.

The specimen sequenced was PBMCs. This sequence originates from a woman aged 50 to 60 in good health and CMV-seropositive. V and J are TRBV10-3 and TRBJ1-1; the D is unclear. The CDR3 is CAISNAGSTEAFF. CDR3 sequence (DNA): TGTGCCATCAGCAACGCGGGTAGCACTGAAGCTTTCTTT.